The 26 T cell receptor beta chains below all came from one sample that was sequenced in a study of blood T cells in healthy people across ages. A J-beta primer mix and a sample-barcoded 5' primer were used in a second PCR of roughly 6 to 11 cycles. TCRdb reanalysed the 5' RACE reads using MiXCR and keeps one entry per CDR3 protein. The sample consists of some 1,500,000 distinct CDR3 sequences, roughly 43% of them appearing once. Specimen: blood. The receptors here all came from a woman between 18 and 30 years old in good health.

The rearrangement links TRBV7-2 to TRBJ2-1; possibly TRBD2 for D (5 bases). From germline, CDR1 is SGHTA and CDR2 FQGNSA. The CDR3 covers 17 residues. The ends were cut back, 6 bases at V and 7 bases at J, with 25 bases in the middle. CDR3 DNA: TGTGCCAGCAGTTTTTCCGGGGTTATGTTCCCGGGGAATGAGCAGTTCTTC. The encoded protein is CASSFSGVMFPGNEQFF.

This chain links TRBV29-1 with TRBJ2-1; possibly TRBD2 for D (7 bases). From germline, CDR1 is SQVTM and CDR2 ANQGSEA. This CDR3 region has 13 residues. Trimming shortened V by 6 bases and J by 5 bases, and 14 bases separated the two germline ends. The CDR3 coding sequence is TGCAGCGTGGGGGGGGGCTTGAACAATGAGCAGTTCTTC. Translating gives CSVGGGLNNEQFF.

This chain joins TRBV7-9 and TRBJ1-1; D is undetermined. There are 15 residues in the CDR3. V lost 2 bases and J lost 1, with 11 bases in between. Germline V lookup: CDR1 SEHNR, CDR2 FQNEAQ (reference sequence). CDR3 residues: CASSLRGSANTEAFF. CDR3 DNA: TGTGCCAGCAGCTTACGGGGTTCGGCGAACACTGAAGCTTTCTTT.

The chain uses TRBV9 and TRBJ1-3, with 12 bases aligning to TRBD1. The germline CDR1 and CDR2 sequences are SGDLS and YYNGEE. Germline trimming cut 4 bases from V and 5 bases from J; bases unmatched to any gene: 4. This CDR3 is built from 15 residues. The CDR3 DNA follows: TGTGCCAGCAGCACCGGGACAGGGGGCAGAAACACCATATATTTT. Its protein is CASSTGTGGRNTIYF.

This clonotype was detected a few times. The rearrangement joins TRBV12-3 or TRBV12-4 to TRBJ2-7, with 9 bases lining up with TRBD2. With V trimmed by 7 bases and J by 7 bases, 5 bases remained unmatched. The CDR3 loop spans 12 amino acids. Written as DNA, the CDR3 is TGTGCCAGCACTGGACTAGCGAATGAGCAGTACTTC. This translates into CASTGLANEQYF.

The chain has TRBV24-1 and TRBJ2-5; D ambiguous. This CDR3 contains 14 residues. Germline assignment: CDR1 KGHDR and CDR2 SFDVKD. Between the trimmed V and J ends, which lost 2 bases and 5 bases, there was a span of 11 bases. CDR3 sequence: CATSDSLRWETQYF. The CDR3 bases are TGTGCCACCAGTGATTCATTGAGGTGGGAGACCCAGTACTTC.

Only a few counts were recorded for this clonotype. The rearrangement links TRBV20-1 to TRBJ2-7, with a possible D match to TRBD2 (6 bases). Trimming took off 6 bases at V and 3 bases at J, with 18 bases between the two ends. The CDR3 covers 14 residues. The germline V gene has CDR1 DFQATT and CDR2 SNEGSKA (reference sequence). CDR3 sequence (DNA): TGCAGTGCAAGGGCAGCTAGCGTGGGCTACGAGCAGTACTTC. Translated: CSARAASVGYEQYF.

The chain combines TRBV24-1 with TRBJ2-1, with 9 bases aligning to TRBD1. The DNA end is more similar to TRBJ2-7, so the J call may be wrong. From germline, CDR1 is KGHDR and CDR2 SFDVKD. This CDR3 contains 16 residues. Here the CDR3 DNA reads TGTGCCACCAGTGACCCCGGGACAGGGAAGTTAAATGAGCAGTACTTC. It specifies CATSDPGTGKLNEQYF.

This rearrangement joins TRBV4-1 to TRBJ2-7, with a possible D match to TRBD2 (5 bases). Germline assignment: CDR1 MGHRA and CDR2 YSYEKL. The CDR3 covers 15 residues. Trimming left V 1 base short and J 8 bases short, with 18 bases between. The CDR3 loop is CASSQVWGTSGKQYF. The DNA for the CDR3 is TGCGCCAGCAGCCAAGTGTGGGGTACGTCGGGGAAGCAGTACTTC.

As DNA, the CDR3 is TGTGCCAGCACCGGACAGGGGGCTCAGCCCCAGCATTTT. It yields the protein CASTGQGAQPQHF. The genes are TRBV6-2 or TRBV6-3 and TRBJ1-5; 11 bases are shared with TRBD1. Trimming at V came to 7 bases and at J to 6 bases, leaving 2 bases not matched to a gene. CDR1 MNHEY and CDR2 SVGEGT come from the germline V gene. The CDR3 has 13 residues.

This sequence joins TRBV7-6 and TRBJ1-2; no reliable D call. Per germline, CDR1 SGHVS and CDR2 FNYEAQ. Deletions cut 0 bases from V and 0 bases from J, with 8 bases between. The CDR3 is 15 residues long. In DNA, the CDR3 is TGTGCCAGCAGCTTAGCAATGGGAGCTAACTATGGCTACACCTTC. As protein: CASSLAMGANYGYTF.

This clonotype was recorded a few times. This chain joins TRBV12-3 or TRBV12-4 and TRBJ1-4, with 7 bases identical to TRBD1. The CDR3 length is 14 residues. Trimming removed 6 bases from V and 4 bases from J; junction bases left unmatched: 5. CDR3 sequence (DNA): TGTGCCAGCAGGGGGACAGCGCATAATGAAAAACTGTTTTTT. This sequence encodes CASRGTAHNEKLFF.

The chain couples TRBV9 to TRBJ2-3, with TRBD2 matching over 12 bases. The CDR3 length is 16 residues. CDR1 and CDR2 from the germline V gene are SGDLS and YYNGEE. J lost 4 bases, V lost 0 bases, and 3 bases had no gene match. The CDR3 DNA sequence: TGTGCCAGCAGCGTAGTGACTAGCGGGAGCCCAGATACGCAGTATTTT. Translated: CASSVVTSGSPDTQYF.

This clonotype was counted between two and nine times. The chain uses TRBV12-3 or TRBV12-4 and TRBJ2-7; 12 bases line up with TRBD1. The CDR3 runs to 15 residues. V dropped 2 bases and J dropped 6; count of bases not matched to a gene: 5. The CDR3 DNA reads TGTGCCAGCAGTTTAAGTGGGGACAGGGGGCGCGAGCAGTACTTC. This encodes CASSLSGDRGREQYF.

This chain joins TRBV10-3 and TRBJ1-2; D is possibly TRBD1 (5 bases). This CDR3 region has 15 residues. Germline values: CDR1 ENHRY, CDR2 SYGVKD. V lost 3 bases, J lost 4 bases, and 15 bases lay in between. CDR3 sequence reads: CAISESEGLPYGYTF. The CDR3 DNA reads TGTGCCATCAGTGAATCGGAGGGACTCCCCTATGGCTACACCTTC.

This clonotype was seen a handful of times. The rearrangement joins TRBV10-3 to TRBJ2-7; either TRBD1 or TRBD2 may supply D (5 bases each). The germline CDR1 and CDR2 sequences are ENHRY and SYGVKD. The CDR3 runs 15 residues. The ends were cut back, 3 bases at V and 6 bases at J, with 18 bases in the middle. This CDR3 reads CAISDGWERQGEQYF. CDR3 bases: TGTGCCATCAGTGATGGGTGGGAGAGGCAGGGCGAGCAGTACTTC.

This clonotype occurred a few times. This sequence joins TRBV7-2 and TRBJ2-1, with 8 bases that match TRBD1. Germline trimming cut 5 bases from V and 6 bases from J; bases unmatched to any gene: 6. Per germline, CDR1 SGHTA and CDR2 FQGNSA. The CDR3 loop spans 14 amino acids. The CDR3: CASSLDRVSNEQFF. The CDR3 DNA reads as TGTGCCAGCAGCCTGGACAGGGTGAGCAATGAGCAGTTCTTC.

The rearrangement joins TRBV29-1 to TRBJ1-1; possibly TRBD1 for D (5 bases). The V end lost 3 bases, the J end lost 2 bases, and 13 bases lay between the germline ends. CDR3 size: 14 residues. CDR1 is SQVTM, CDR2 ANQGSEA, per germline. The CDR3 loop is CSVDRETANTEAFF. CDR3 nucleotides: TGCAGCGTTGACAGGGAGACGGCAAACACTGAAGCTTTCTTT.

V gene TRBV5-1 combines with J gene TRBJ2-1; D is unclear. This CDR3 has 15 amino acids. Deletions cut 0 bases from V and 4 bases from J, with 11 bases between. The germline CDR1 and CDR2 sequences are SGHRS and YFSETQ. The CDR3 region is CASSLGTVGYNEQFF. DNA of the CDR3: TGCGCCAGCAGCTTGGGTACAGTGGGATACAATGAGCAGTTCTTC.

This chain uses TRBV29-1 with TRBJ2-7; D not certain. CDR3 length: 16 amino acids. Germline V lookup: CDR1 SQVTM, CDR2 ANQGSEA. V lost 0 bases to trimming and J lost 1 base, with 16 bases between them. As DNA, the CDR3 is TGCAGCGTTGAAGATCCGACGGTAGGCCGTTCCTACGAGCAGTACTTC. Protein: CSVEDPTVGRSYEQYF.

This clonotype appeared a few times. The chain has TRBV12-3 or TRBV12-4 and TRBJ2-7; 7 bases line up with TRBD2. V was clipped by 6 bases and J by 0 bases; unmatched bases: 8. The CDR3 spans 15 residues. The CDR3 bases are TGTGCCAGCAGCAGACTAGCCGCCCTCTCCTACGAGCAGTACTTC. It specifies CASSRLAALSYEQYF.

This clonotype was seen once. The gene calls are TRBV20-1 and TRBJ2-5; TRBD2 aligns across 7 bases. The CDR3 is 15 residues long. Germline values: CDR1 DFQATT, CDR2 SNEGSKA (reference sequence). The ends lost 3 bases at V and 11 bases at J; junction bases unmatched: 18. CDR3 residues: CSASDRGGASNGQYF. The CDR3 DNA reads TGCAGTGCTAGCGATCGCGGGGGAGCGTCGAATGGGCAGTACTTC.

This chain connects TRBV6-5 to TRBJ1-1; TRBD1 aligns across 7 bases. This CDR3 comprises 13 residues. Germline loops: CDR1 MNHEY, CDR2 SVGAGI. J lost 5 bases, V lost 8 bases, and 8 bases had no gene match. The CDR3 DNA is TGTGCCAGCCGGGACAGCGCCAAGACTGAAGCTTTCTTT. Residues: CASRDSAKTEAFF.

Here the CDR3 reads CASSSGFGTGVNYGYTF. The CDR3 bases are TGTGCCAGCAGCTCGGGGTTTGGGACAGGGGTTAACTATGGCTACACCTTC. The rearrangement joins TRBV11-2 to TRBJ1-2; 10 bases align to TRBD1. J was trimmed by 1 base and V by 4 bases; bases with no gene match: 9. The CDR3 is 17 residues long. Looked up from germline, CDR1 is SGHAT and CDR2 is FQNNGV.

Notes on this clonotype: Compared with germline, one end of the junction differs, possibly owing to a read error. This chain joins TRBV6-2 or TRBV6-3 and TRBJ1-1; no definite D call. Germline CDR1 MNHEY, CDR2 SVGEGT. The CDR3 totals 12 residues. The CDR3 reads CTSGPPRTEAFF. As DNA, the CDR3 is TGTACCAGCGGCCCCCCGCGGACTGAAGCTTTCTTT.

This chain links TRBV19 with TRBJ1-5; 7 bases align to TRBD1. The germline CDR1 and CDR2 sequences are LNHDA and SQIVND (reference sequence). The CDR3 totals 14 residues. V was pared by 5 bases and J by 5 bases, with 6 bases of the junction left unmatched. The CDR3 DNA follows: TGTGCCAGTAGTGCGGGACAGCGATATCAGCCCCAGCATTTT. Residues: CASSAGQRYQPQHF.